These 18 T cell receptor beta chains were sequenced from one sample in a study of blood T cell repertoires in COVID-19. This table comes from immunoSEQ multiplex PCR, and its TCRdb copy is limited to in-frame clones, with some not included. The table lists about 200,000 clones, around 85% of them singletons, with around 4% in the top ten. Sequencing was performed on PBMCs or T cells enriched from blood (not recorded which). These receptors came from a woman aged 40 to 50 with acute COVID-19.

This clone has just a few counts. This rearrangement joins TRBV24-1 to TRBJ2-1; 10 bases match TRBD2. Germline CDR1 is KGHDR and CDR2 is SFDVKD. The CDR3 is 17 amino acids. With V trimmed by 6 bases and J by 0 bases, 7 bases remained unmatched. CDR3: CATSSGRALSSYNEQFF. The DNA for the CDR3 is TGTGCCACCAGTAGCGGGAGGGCCTTAAGCTCCTACAATGAGCAGTTCTTC.

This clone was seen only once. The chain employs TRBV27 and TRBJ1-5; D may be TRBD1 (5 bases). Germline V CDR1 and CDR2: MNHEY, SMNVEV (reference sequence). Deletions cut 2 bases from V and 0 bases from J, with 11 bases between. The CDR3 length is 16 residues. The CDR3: CASSLGGVISNQPQHF. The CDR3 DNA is TGTGCCAGCAGTTTAGGGGGGGTAATTAGCAATCAGCCCCAGCATTTT.

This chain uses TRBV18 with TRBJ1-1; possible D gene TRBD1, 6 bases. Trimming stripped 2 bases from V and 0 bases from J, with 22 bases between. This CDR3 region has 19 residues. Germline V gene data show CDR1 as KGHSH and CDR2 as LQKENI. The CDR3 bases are TGTGCCAGCTCACCATCTACGGGACATCCGGAACAAATGAACACTGAAGCTTTCTTT. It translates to CASSPSTGHPEQMNTEAFF. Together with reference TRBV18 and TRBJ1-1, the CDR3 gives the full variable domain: NAGVMQNPRHLVRRRGQEARLRCSPMKGHSHVYWYRQLPEEGLKFMVYLQKENIIDESGMPKERFSAEFPKEGPSILRIQQVVRGDSAAYFCASSPSTGHPEQMNTEAFFGQGTRLTVV.

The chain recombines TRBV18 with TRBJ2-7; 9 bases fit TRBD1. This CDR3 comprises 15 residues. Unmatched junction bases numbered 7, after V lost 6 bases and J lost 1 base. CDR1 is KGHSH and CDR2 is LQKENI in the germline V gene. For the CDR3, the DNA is TGTGCCAGCTCTCTGGACAGGGGTGTATCCTACGAGCAGTACTTC. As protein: CASSLDRGVSYEQYF. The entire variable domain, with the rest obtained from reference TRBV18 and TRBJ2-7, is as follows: NAGVMQNPRHLVRRRGQEARLRCSPMKGHSHVYWYRQLPEEGLKFMVYLQKENIIDESGMPKERFSAEFPKEGPSILRIQQVVRGDSAAYFCASSLDRGVSYEQYFGPGTRLTVT.

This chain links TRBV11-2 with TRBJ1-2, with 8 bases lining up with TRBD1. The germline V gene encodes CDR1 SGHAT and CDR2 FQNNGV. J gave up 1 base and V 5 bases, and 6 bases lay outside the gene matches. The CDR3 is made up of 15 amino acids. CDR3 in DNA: TGTGCCAGCAGCCGTATTGGACAGGGTAACTATGGCTACACCTTC. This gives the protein CASSRIGQGNYGYTF.

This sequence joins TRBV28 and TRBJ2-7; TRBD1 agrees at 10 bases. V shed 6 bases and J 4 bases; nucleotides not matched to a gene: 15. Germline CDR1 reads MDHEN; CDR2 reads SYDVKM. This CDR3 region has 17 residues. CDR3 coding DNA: TGTGCCAGCAGGTTAGGACAGGGGGATACGATGGAATACGAGCAGTACTTC. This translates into CASRLGQGDTMEYEQYF. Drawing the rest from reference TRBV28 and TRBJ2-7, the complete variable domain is DVKVTQSSRYLVKRTGEKVFLECVQDMDHENMFWYRQDPGLGLRLIYFSYDVKMKEKGDIPEGYSVSREKKERFSLILESASTNQTSMYLCASRLGQGDTMEYEQYFGPGTRLTVT.

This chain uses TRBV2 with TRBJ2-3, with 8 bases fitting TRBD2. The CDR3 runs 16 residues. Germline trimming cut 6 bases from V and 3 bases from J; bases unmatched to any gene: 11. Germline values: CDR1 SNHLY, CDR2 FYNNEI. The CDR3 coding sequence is TGTGCCAGCAGACTCGATCGGAGCGGGAGAACAGATACGCAGTATTTT. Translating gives CASRLDRSGRTDTQYF.

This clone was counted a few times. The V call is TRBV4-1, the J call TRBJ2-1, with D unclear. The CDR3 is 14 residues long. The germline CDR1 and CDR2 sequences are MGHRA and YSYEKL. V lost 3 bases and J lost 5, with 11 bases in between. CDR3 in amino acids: CASSHSGPNNEQFF. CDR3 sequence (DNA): TGCGCCAGCAGCCATTCGGGTCCCAACAATGAGCAGTTCTTC.

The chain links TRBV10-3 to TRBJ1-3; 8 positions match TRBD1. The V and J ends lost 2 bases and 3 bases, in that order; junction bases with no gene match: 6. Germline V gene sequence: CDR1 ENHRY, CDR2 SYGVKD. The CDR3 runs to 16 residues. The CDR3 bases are TGTGCCATCAGTGAGGGACAGGGCTACAGTGGAAACACCATATATTTT. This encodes CAISEGQGYSGNTIYF.

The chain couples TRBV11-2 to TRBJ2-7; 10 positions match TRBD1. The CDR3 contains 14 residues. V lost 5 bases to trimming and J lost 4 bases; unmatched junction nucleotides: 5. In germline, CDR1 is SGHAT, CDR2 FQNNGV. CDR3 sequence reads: CASSIGTGEYEQYF. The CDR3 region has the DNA TGTGCCAGCAGCATCGGGACAGGGGAATACGAGCAGTACTTC.

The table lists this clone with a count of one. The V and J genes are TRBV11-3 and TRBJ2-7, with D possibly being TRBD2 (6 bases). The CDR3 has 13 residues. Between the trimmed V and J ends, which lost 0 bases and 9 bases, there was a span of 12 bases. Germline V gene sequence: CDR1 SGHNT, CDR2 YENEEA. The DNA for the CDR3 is TGTGCCAGCAGCTTAGACCCGGGGGTTGGGCAGTACTTC. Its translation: CASSLDPGVGQYF.

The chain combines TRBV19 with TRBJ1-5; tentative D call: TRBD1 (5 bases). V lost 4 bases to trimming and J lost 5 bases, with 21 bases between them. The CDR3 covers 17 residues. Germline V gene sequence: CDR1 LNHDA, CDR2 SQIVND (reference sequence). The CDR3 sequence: CASSRKIVQASDQPQHF. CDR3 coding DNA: TGTGCCAGTAGTAGAAAGATCGTACAGGCGTCCGATCAGCCCCAGCATTTT.

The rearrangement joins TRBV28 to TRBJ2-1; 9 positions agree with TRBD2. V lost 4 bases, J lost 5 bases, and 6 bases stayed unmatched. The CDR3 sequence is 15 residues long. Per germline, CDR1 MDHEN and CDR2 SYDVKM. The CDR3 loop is CASSSAGLANNEQFF. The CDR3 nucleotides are TGTGCCAGCAGTTCGGCCGGACTAGCGAACAATGAGCAGTTCTTC.

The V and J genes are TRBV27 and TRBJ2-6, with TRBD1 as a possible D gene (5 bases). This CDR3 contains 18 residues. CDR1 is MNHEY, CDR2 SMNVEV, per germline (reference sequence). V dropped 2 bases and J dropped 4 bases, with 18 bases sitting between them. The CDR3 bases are TGTGCCAGCAGTTTAAGGGGTGGTAATTCCCGCGGGGCCAACGTCCTGACTTTC. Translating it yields CASSLRGGNSRGANVLTF.

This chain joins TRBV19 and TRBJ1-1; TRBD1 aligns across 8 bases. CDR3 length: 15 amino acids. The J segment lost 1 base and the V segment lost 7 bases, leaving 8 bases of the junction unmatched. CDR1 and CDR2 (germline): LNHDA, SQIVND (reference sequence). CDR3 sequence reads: CASTPGQASNTEAFF. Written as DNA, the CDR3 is TGTGCCAGTACCCCGGGACAGGCTTCGAACACTGAAGCTTTCTTT.

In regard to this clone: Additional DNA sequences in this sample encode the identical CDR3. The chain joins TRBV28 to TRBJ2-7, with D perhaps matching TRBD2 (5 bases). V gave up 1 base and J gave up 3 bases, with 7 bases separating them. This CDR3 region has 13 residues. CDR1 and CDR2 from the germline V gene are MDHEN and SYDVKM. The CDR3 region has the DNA TGTGCCAGCAGTTTATTCGGAGGCTACGAGCAGTACTTC. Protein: CASSLFGGYEQYF. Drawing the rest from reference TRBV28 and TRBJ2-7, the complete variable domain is DVKVTQSSRYLVKRTGEKVFLECVQDMDHENMFWYRQDPGLGLRLIYFSYDVKMKEKGDIPEGYSVSREKKERFSLILESASTNQTSMYLCASSLFGGYEQYFGPGTRLTVT.

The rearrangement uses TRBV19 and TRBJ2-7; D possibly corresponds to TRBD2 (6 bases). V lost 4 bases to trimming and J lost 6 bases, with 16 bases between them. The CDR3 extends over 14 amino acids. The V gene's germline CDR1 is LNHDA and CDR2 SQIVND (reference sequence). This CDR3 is CASSTQRLVGEQYF. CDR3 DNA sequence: TGTGCCAGTAGTACCCAAAGACTAGTTGGCGAGCAGTACTTC. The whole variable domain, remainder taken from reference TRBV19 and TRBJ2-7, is DGGITQSPKYLFRKEGQNVTLSCEQNLNHDAMYWYRQDPGQGLRLIYYSQIVNDFQKGDIAEGYSVSREKKESFPLTVTSAQKNPTAFYLCASSTQRLVGEQYFGPGTRLTVT.

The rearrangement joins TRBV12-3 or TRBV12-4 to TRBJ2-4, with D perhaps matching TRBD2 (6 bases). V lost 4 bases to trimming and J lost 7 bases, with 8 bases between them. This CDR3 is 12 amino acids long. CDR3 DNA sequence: TGTGCCAGCAGTTCTGGGGGGAACATTCAGTACTTC. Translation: CASSSGGNIQYF.